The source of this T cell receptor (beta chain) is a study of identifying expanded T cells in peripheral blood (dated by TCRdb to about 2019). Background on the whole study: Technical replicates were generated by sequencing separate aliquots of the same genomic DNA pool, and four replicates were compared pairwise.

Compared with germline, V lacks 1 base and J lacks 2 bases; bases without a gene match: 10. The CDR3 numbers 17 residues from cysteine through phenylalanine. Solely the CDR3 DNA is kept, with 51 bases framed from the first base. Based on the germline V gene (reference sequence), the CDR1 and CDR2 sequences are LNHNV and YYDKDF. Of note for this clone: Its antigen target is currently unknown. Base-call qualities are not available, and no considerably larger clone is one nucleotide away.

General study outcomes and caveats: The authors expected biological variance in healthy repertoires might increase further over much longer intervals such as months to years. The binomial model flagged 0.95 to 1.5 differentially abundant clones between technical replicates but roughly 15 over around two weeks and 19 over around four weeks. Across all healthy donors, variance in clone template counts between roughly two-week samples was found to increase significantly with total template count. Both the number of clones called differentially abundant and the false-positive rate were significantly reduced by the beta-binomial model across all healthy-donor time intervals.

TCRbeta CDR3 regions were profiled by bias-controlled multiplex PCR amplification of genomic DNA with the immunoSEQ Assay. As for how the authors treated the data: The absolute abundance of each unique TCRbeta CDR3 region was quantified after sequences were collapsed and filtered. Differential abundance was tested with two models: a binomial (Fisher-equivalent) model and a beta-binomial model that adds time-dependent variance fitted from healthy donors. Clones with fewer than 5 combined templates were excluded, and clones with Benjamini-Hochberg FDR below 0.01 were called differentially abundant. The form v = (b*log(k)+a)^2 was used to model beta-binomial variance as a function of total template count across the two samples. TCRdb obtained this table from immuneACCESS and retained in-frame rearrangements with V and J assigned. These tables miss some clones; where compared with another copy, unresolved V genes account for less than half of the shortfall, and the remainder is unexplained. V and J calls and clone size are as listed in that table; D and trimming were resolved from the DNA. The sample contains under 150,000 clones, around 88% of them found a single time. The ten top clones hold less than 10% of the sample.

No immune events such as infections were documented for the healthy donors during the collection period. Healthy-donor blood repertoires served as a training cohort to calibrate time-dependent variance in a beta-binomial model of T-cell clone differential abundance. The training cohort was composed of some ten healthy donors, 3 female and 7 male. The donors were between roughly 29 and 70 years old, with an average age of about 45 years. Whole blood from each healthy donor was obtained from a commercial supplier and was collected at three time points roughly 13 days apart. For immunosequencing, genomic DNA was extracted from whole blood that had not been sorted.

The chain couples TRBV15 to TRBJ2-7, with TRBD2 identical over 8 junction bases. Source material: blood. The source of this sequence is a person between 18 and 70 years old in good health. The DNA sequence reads TGTGCCACCAGCAGAGGGGCAAGCGGGAGTGGCACCTACGAGCAGTACTTC. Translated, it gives CATSRGASGSGTYEQYF.